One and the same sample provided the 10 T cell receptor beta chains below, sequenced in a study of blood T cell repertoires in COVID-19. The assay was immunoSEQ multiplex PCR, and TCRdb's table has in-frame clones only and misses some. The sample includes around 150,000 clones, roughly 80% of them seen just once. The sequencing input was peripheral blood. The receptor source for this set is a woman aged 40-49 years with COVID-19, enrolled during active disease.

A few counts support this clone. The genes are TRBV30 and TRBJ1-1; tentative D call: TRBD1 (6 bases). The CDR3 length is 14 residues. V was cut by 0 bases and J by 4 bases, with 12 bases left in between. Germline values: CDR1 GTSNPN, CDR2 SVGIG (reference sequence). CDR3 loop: CAWSVGGTSTEAFF. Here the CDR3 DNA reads TGTGCCTGGAGTGTAGGTGGGACAAGCACTGAAGCTTTCTTT.

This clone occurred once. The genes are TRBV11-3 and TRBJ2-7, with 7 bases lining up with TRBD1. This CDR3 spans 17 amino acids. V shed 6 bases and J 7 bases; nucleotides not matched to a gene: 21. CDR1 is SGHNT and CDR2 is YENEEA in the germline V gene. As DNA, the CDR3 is TGTGCCAGCAGTCTCGGTAAAGACAGGGAGTGGTGTGGGGAGCAGTACGTC. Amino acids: CASSLGKDREWCGEQYV.

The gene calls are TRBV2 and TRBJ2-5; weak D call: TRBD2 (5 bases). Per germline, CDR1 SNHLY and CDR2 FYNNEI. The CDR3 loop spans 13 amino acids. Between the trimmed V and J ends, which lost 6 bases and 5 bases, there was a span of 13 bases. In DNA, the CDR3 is TGTGCCAGCAGCGCGGGCAGCGTCGAGACCCAGTACTTC. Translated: CASSAGSVETQYF.

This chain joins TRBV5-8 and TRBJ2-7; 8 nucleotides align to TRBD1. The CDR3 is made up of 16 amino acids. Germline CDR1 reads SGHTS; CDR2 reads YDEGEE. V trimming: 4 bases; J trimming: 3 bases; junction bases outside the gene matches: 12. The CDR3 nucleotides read TGTGCCAGCAGCCAGGGGGGTCGACAGGGGTTCTACGAGCAGTACTTC. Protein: CASSQGGRQGFYEQYF.

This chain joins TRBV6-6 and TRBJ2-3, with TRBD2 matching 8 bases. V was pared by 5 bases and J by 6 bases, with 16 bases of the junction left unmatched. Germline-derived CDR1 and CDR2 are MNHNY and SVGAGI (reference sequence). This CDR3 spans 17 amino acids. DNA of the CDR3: TGTGCCAGCAGTCCCTTTGGAGCGGGGGAACCCCGGGATACGCAGTATTTT. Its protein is CASSPFGAGEPRDTQYF.

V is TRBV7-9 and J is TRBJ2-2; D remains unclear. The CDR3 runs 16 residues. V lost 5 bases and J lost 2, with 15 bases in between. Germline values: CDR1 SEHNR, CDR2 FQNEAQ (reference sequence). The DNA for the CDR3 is TGTGCCAGCAGCCCGCCTTTTGCTAGTAACACCGGGGAGCTGTTTTTT. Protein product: CASSPPFASNTGELFF.

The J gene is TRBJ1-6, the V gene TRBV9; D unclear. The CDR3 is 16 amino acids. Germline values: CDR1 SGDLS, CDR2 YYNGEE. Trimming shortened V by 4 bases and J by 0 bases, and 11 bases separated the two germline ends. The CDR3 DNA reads TGTGCCAGCAGCTCCTCGGGGAGCTCCTATAATTCACCCCTCCACTTT. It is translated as CASSSSGSSYNSPLHF.

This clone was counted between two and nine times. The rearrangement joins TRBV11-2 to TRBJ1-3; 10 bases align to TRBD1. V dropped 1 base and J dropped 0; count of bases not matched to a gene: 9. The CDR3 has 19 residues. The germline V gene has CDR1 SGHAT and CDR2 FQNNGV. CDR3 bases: TGTGCCAGCAGCTTAGTTTCGAGGACAGGGGGAAGCTCTGGAAACACCATATATTTT. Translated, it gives CASSLVSRTGGSSGNTIYF. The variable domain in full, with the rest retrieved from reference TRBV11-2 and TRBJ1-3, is EAGVAQSPRYKIIEKRQSVAFWCNPISGHATLYWYQQILGQGPKLLIQFQNNGVVDDSQLPKDRFSAERLKGVDSTLKIQPAKLEDSAVYLCASSLVSRTGGSSGNTIYFGEGSWLTVV.

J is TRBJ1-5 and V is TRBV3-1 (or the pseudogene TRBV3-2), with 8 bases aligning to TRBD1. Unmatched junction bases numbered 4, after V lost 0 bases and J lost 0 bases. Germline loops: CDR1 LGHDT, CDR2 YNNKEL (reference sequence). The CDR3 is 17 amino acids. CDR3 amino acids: CASSQESQGASNQPQHF. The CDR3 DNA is TGTGCCAGCAGCCAAGAGTCTCAGGGGGCTAGCAATCAGCCCCAGCATTTT.

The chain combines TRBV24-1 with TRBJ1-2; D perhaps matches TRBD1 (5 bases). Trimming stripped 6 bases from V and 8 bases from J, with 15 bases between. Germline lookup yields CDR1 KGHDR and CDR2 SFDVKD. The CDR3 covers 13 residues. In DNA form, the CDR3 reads TGTGCCACCAGTTGGGGGGACCGACGAGGCTACACCTTC. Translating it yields CATSWGDRRGYTF.